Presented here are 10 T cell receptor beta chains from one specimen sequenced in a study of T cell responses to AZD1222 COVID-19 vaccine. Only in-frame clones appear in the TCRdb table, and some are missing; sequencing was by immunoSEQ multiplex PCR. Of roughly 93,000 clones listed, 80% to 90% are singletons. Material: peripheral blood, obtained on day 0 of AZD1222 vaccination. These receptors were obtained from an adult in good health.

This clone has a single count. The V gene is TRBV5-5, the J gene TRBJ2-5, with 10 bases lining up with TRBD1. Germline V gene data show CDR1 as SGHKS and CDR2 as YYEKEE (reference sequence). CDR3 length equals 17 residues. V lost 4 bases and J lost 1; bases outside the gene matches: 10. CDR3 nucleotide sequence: TGTGCCAGCAGCGGAGGGGACAGGGGAATAGTCCAAGAGACCCAGTACTTC. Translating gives CASSGGDRGIVQETQYF.

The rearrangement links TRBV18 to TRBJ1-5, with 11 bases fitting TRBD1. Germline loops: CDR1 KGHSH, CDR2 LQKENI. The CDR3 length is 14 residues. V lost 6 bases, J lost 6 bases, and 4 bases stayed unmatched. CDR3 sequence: CASSTDRGLQPQHF. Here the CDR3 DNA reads TGTGCCAGCTCGACGGACAGGGGGCTTCAGCCCCAGCATTTT.

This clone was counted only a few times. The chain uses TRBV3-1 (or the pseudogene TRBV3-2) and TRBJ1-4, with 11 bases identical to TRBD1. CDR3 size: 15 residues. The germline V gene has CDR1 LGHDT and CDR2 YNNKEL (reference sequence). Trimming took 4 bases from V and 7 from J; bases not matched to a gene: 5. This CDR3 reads CASSLRTGGSEKLFF. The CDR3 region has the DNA TGTGCCAGCAGCCTCAGGACAGGGGGCAGTGAAAAACTGTTTTTT.

The CDR3 DNA sequence: TGTGCCAGCAGCCTGCATCCGGGGACAGGGAGGGGTGGAGGCAATCAGCCCCAGCATTTT. Residues: CASSLHPGTGRGGGNQPQHF. The chain is built from TRBV4-2 and TRBJ1-5; 9 bases line up with TRBD1. Losses at the gene ends were 4 bases for V and 2 bases for J; bases not matched to a gene: 18. The germline CDR1 and CDR2 sequences are LGHNA and YNFKEQ. The CDR3 is 20 residues long.

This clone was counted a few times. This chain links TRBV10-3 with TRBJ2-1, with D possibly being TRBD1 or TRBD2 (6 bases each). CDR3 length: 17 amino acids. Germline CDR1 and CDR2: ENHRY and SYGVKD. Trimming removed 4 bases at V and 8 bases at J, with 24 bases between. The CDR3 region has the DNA TGTGCCATCAGTGTTAGCCTAGGGGGGCTTGTCCCCGATGAGCAGTTCTTC. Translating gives CAISVSLGGLVPDEQFF.

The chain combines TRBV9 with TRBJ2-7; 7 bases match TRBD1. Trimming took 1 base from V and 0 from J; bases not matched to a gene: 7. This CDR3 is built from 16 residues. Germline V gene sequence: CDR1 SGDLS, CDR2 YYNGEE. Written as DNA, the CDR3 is TGTGCCAGCAGCGTAACAACAGGGGCCAGCTCCTACGAGCAGTACTTC. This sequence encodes CASSVTTGASSYEQYF.

In DNA form, the CDR3 reads TGTGCCAGCAGTGTGGGGGGCTCTGGGGCCAACGTCCTGACTTTC. It specifies CASSVGGSGANVLTF. The J gene is TRBJ2-6, the V gene TRBV2; D possibly corresponds to TRBD2 (6 bases). The V gene lost 4 bases and the J gene lost 0 bases, with 7 bases spanning the gap. This CDR3 has 15 amino acids. Germline CDR1 reads SNHLY; CDR2 reads FYNNEI.

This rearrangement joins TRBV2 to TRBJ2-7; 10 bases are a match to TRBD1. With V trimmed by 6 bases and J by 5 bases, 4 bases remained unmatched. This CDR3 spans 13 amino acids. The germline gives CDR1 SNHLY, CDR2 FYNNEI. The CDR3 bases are TGTGCCAGCAGCGGGACAGGGGCTCACGAGCAGTACTTC. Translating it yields CASSGTGAHEQYF.

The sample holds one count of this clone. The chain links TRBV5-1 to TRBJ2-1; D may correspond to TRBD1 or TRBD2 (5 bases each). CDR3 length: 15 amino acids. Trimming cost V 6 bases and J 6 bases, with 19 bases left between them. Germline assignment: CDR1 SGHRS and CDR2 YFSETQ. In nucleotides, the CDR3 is TGCGCCAGCACCCGGGAAGGGGACCCACTCAATGAGCAGTTCTTC. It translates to CASTREGDPLNEQFF.

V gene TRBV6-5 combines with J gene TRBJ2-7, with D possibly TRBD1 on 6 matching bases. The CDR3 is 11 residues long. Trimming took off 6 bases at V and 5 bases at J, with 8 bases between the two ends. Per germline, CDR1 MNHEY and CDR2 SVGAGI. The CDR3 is CASRRGNEQYF. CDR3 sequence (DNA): TGTGCCAGCAGGAGGGGGAACGAGCAGTACTTC.